The T cell receptor beta chain described here comes from a study of radiotherapy plus CTLA-4 blockade in lung cancer. Method: immunoSEQ multiplex PCR; TCRdb's copy keeps in-frame clones and lacks some. The data show under 50,000 clones, with approximately 75% seen just once and less than 25% held by the top ten. Germline-derived CDR1 and CDR2 are LNHDA and SQIVND (reference sequence). The CDR3 length is 12 residues. V lost 4 bases and J lost 5, with 8 bases in between. V gene TRBV19 combines with J gene TRBJ2-5; D may be TRBD2 (5 bases). The receptor comes from a human donor with non-small cell lung cancer that progressed on radiotherapy plus ipilimumab. The specimen comprised peripheral blood, sampled from a patient treated with radiotherapy plus ipilimumab. CDR3 coding DNA: TGTGCCAGTAGTACGGGCGGGGAGACCCAGTACTTC. It yields the protein CASSTGGETQYF.